Listed below are T cell receptor beta chains from one sample, sequenced in a study of beta chain features in type 1 diabetes. Data came from immunoSEQ multiplex PCR; TCRdb stores just in-frame clones and leaves some out. This sample has under 450,000 clones, with over 12% found just once. Sequencing used naive CD4+ T cells from blood. Receptors originate from a woman aged 18-35 years in good health. CDR3s include the opening cysteine and the closing phenylalanine or tryptophan. A D gene is named only where the DNA matches it firmly. The size of a clone is reported for some rows only, either as once, few or many, or as a class for expanded clones.

j_call d_call v_call clone_size cdr3_aa cdr3_nt
TRBJ2-7 TRBD2 TRBV29-1 . CSARDRTSGSYEQYF TGCAGCGCCAGGGACCGGACTAGCGGGTCCTACGAGCAGTACTTC
TRBJ2-2 . TRBV2 . CASTASTGTGELFF TGTGCCAGCACAGCCAGCACCGGGACCGGGGAGCTGTTTTTT
TRBJ1-4 . TRBV29-1 few CSAATSSGEKLFF TGCAGCGCTGCCACCTCGTCGGGTGAAAAACTGTTTTTT
TRBJ2-1 TRBD2 TRBV15 . CATSTRPGGSSYNEQFF TGTGCCACCAGCACCCGACCCGGCGGGAGCTCCTACAATGAGCAGTTCTTC
TRBJ2-7 . TRBV20-1 few CSARDADEQYF TGCAGTGCTAGAGATGCAGACGAGCAGTACTTC
TRBJ2-7 . TRBV27 few CASSQGSLSEQYF TGTGCCAGCAGTCAAGGTAGCTTGAGCGAGCAGTACTTC
TRBJ1-1 . TRBV30 few CAWSAFLNTEAFF TGTGCCTGGAGTGCCTTCCTGAACACTGAAGCTTTCTTT
TRBJ1-3 TRBD1 TRBV30 . CACDRVFGNTIYF TGTGCCTGCGACAGGGTATTCGGAAACACCATATATTTT
TRBJ2-1 TRBD2 TRBV13 few CASARAGVGNEQFF TGTGCCAGCGCGAGGGCGGGAGTAGGGAATGAGCAGTTCTTC
TRBJ2-3 . TRBV6-6 few CASRSLASTDTQYF TGTGCCAGCAGATCCCTGGCCAGCACAGATACGCAGTATTTT
TRBJ2-2 . TRBV7-9 few CASSLLSGVNTGELFF TGTGCCAGCAGCTTATTGAGCGGAGTGAACACCGGGGAGCTGTTTTTT
TRBJ2-7 . TRBV9 . CASSVAASVSEQYF TGTGCCAGCAGCGTAGCGGCTAGCGTAAGCGAGCAGTACTTC
TRBJ2-3 TRBD1 TRBV7-9 few CASSRRTGTTDTQYF TGTGCCAGCAGCCGCCGGACAGGGACGACAGATACGCAGTATTTT
TRBJ1-2 . TRBV6-6 . CASSYSGAVNIYGYTF TGTGCCAGCAGTTACAGCGGGGCCGTCAACATATATGGCTACACCTTC
TRBJ2-7 . TRBV6-5 . CASRAQGISYEQYF TGTGCCAGCAGAGCTCAGGGGATTTCCTACGAGCAGTACTTC
TRBJ2-7 . TRBV6-4 . CASSDQGEDYEQYF TGTGCCAGCAGTGACCAAGGGGAGGACTACGAGCAGTACTTC
TRBJ2-7 TRBD1 TRBV4-1 few CASSQPSDRGHEQYF TGCGCCAGCAGCCAACCCTCGGACAGGGGGCACGAGCAGTACTTC
TRBJ2-7 TRBD2 TRBV25-1 . CASRAFSGSRNEQYF TGTGCCAGCAGAGCCTTTAGCGGGAGTAGGAACGAGCAGTACTTC
TRBJ2-5 TRBD2 TRBV15 . CATSRIAGGQETQYF TGTGCCACCAGCAGAATAGCGGGAGGTCAAGAGACCCAGTACTTC
TRBJ2-7 . TRBV6-5 few CASSYDRASSYEQYF TGTGCCAGCAGTTACGACAGAGCGAGCTCCTACGAGCAGTACTTC
TRBJ2-3 TRBD2 TRBV2 . CASSGGSGRGTDTQYF TGTGCCAGCAGTGGAGGTAGCGGGAGAGGAACAGATACGCAGTATTTT
TRBJ2-1 TRBD2 TRBV5-1 . CASSEVAGGHNEQFF TGCGCCAGCAGCGAAGTAGCGGGAGGCCACAATGAGCAGTTCTTC
TRBJ1-4 . TRBV2 few CASSHRHNEKLFF TGTGCCAGCAGTCACAGACACAATGAAAAACTGTTTTTT
TRBJ2-1 TRBD1 TRBV29-1 few CSVTRQGPYNEQFF TGCAGCGTTACACGACAGGGCCCCTACAATGAGCAGTTCTTC
TRBJ1-3 TRBD1 TRBV27 few CASRGQANSGNTIYF TGTGCCAGCAGGGGACAGGCAAACTCTGGAAACACCATATATTTT
TRBJ2-3 . TRBV2 few CASSEHLATDTQYF TGTGCCAGCAGTGAACATTTAGCCACAGATACGCAGTATTTT
TRBJ2-7 TRBD2 TRBV27 . CASSLSGLAEGSYEQYF TGTGCCAGCAGTTTGTCTGGACTAGCGGAGGGGTCCTACGAGCAGTACTTC
TRBJ2-1 . TRBV5-1 . CASSLGADYNEQFF TGCGCCAGCAGCTTGGGAGCGGACTACAATGAGCAGTTCTTC
TRBJ1-3 . TRBV28 . CASSLGQNLRSGNTIYF TGTGCCAGCAGTCTCGGACAGAACTTGCGCTCTGGAAACACCATATATTTT
TRBJ1-5 . TRBV18 . CASSPSIRGNQPQHF TGTGCCAGCTCACCGTCGATCCGGGGCAATCAGCCCCAGCATTTT
TRBJ1-3 . TRBV29-1 . CSVSLPKNTIYF TGCAGCGTGTCACTTCCAAAAAACACCATATATTTT
TRBJ1-5 TRBD1 TRBV30 . CAWNTGGDQPQHF TGTGCCTGGAATACAGGGGGCGATCAGCCCCAGCATTTT
TRBJ2-1 TRBD2 TRBV18 . CASLAVGEQFF TGTGCCAGCCTAGCGGTCGGGGAGCAGTTCTTC
TRBJ2-1 . TRBV18 few CASTPGGPGSNEQFF TGTGCCAGCACGCCGGGGGGCCCAGGATCGAATGAGCAGTTCTTC
TRBJ2-7 . TRBV20-1 . CSAGEIYEQYF TGCAGTGCTGGGGAGATATACGAGCAGTACTTC
TRBJ1-2 TRBD1 TRBV5-4 few CASSSNGDSYGYTF TGTGCCAGCAGCTCTAATGGGGACAGCTATGGCTACACCTTC
TRBJ2-5 TRBD1 TRBV25-1 . CASRATGGPAGETQYF TGTGCCAGCAGGGCAACAGGGGGTCCCGCAGGAGAGACCCAGTACTTC
TRBJ2-5 TRBD2 TRBV7-8 few CASSFATSGRGETQYF TGTGCCAGCAGCTTCGCCACTAGCGGGAGGGGGGAGACCCAGTACTTC
TRBJ2-7 . TRBV5-1 few CASSLGWSAGEQYF TGCGCCAGCAGCTTAGGATGGTCGGCAGGCGAGCAGTACTTC
TRBJ2-5 . TRBV5-1 few CASSPPWTAQETQYF TGCGCCAGCAGCCCCCCTTGGACAGCTCAAGAGACCCAGTACTTC
TRBJ2-4 TRBD2 TRBV9 few CASSSRRGLAGGNIQYF TGTGCCAGCAGCTCCAGGCGAGGTTTAGCGGGAGGGAACATTCAGTACTTC
TRBJ2-2 TRBD2 TRBV11-2 few CASSQGAGVNTGELFF TGTGCCAGCAGCCAAGGGGCGGGAGTGAACACCGGGGAGCTGTTTTTT
TRBJ1-2 . TRBV15 . CATSRQALRYGYTF TGTGCCACCAGCCGCCAAGCCCTCCGGTATGGCTACACCTTC
TRBJ1-5 TRBD1 TRBV28 few CASSSGQGKIQPQHF TGTGCCAGCAGTTCGGGACAGGGAAAGATTCAGCCCCAGCATTTT
TRBJ2-1 TRBD2 TRBV6-5 . CASSPRTSGYNEQFF TGTGCCAGCAGTCCCAGGACTAGCGGATACAATGAGCAGTTCTTC
TRBJ2-5 . TRBV6-5 . CASSQGRGTQYF TGTGCCAGCAGCCAAGGCAGGGGAACCCAGTACTTC
TRBJ2-7 . TRBV7-2 few CASSLRSYEQYF TGTGCCAGCAGCTTACGGTCCTACGAGCAGTACTTC
TRBJ1-5 TRBD1 TRBV30 . CAWSGTGGRNQPQHF TGTGCCTGGAGTGGGACAGGGGGCCGAAATCAGCCCCAGCATTTT
TRBJ1-1 . TRBV29-1 . CSAQVLKTEAFF TGCAGCGCCCAGGTATTAAAGACTGAAGCTTTCTTT
TRBJ2-7 TRBD2 TRBV13 . CASRLAGRSYEQYF TGTGCCAGCAGGCTAGCGGGGCGCTCCTACGAGCAGTACTTC
TRBJ2-7 TRBD1 TRBV18 . CASSGVGGTGGEQYF TGTGCCAGCTCAGGGGTCGGCGGGACAGGGGGCGAGCAGTACTTC
TRBJ2-7 TRBD2 TRBV7-9 . CASSLSLSRGAGVSEQYF TGTGCCAGCAGCTTATCCCTCAGTCGGGGAGCGGGAGTAAGTGAGCAGTACTTC
TRBJ2-1 TRBD2 TRBV5-1 . CASSLVAGPPEDEQFF TGCGCCAGCAGCTTGGTAGCGGGGCCTCCGGAGGATGAGCAGTTCTTC
TRBJ2-6 . TRBV4-3 few CASSQPSQVGANVLTF TGCGCCAGCAGCCAACCCTCACAGGTCGGGGCCAACGTCCTGACTTTC
TRBJ2-2 TRBD1 TRBV5-1 few CASSLVVQGAIPGELFF TGCGCCAGCAGCTTGGTTGTCCAGGGGGCGATTCCCGGGGAGCTGTTTTTT
TRBJ1-2 TRBD1 TRBV7-2 few CASSQTGQGFGYTF TGTGCCAGCAGCCAAACGGGACAGGGCTTTGGCTACACCTTC
TRBJ2-2 . TRBV6-5 few CASTAGWNTGELFF TGTGCCAGCACGGCAGGGTGGAACACCGGGGAGCTGTTTTTT
TRBJ2-1 TRBD1 TRBV28 . CAGGPGQGGHEQFF TGTGCCGGCGGACCGGGACAGGGTGGGCATGAGCAGTTCTTC